This TCR beta chain appears in the sequencing data of a study of CD8 T cells in Susac syndrome. Reverse transcription used roughly 0.5 to 1 ug RNA and random hexamers. The immunoSEQ assay covered 54 Vbeta and 13 Jbeta segments for CDR3. Using its own MiXCR run on the immunoSEQ multiplex PCR reads, TCRdb lists one record per CDR3 protein. The data show roughly 150,000 distinct CDR3 sequences, with approximately 94% seen just once and 0.2% to 0.25% held by the top ten. The CDR3 is 12 residues long. V lost 8 bases, J lost 5 bases, and 6 bases stayed unmatched. The V gene's germline CDR1 is MNHEY and CDR2 SMNVEV (reference sequence). Study-wide results and limits: In its TCR sequencing and HLA analysis, the study acknowledged that the number of individuals was relatively small.

Details on this clonotype: The antigen is unknown.

This sequence originates from a human donor with multiple sclerosis. Sequencing was performed on CD8+ T cells from PBMCs. The chain couples TRBV27 to TRBJ2-7, with 7 bases that match TRBD1. DNA for the CDR3: TGTGCCAGCGGCCGGGACAGCCACGAGCAGTACTTC. This translates into CASGRDSHEQYF.